This TCR beta chain was sequenced in a study of shared clonotypes between healthy human individuals (dated by TCRdb to 2018 to 2020). At the level of the whole study: The cohort included three men and a couple of women between 18 and 49 years of age. For each donor, three plates each were used for CD4 naive and CD4 memory, two plates were used for CD8 naive, and one plate was used for CD8 memory. The study deeply sequenced blood TCR repertoires of about five healthy adults to estimate repertoire size and the extent of clonotype sharing between individuals. Libraries were prepared and TCR repertoires were sequenced by different laboratories using diverse techniques, in order to increase sequencing depth and limit assay-specific biases. Between about 0.85 and 10 billion PBMCs per donor were obtained by leukapheresis.

About this clone itself: Its antigen specificity is not known. The sample holds no much larger clone one base away, and base qualities are not on file.

TCR CDR3 regions were amplified from genomic DNA by multiplex PCR using the deep immunoSEQ assay. Extracted genomic DNA from each cell subset was spread evenly across all wells of several immunoSEQ 96-well plates, with each plate serving as a replicate. Each replicate PCR for sorted subsets received roughly 200 ng genomic DNA, equal to about 30,000 T cell genomes. Purified libraries were quantified with a Qubit 3.0 fluorometer, sized on a Bioanalyzer 2100, and re-quantified with the KAPA Library Quantification kit. Each immunoSEQ 96-well plate was sequenced on its own single-read 150-cycle Illumina NextSeq 550 flow cell. The published analysis was carried out like this. Because the immunoSEQ output held only junctional sequences and lacked quality scores, the filtering could not match the filtering applied to full-length reads. To assign V/J genes and CDR3, sequences were annotated using PyIR, a Python wrapper for IgBLAST v1.9, with IMGT germline references. Reads were filtered out if the reads had weak V/J assignments (E-value above 1e-6), no CDR3, stop codons, out-of-frame junctions, or ambiguous translated residues. V3J clonotypes were defined as sequences sharing an identical inferred V gene, J gene, and CDR3 amino acid sequence. Percentage overlap between repertoires was calculated by dividing the number of shared unique clonotypes by the size of the smaller repertoire. Repertoire richness was assessed with RTK rarefaction, the Chao1 estimator, and Recon v2.1 estimates of unobserved clonotypes. Generation probabilities for all TCRbeta clonotypes obtained by the gDNA method from a few donors were computed using OLGA. TCRdb carries this immuneACCESS record with in-frame sequences only. Its versions omit some clonotypes, under half of them owing to an unresolved V gene in the studies checked, with the rest unexplained. The V and J calls and clone size are taken from that table; D and trimming were inferred from the DNA. Recorded for this sample are 500,000 to 700,000 clones; about 95% of them occurred a single time. The ten largest clones take up about 0.11% of the sample.

Paper-wide results and their limitations: Based on pairwise subsampling, the degree of clonotype sharing among donors was expected to be affected by sequencing depth. Clonotypes shared by all four sorted-subset donors showed higher generation probabilities than non-shared clonotypes. Even with the large sequencing depth, rarefaction of the sorted-subset datasets indicated that sequencing was incomplete. Sharing across a few donors was observed for around 5% of naive CD4, under 4% of naive CD8, roughly 2.4% of memory CD4, and 0.4% of memory CD8 clonotypes. Because the study included only a small number of donors, the genetic and exposure-history diversity represented was limited. Estimated clonotype richness was generally larger for naive than for memory subsets. Only blood was sampled, and tissue TCR repertoires likely differ from those in blood.

CD8 naive samples were obtained by positive selection for CCR7 among CD45RO-negative cells, yielding a CD45RA+CCR7+ population from which TemRA cells were excluded. The donors were healthy, HIV-negative adults who had no recently reported acute infections or vaccinations. Every donor was a Caucasian adult residing in Nashville, Tennessee, USA. After blood collection by leukapheresis, PBMCs were isolated using Ficoll-Histopaque density gradient centrifugation and then cryopreserved in the vapor phase of liquid nitrogen. Purity and quantity of every magnetically sorted T cell population were checked by analytical flow cytometry. Genomic DNA was isolated from each sorted fraction and quantified by UV absorbance on a Nanodrop 2000c. The germline V gene sets CDR1 to SGHRS and CDR2 to YFSETQ. Reading from cysteine to phenylalanine, the CDR3 counts 15 amino acids. Left in the record is the CDR3 DNA by itself, 45 bases read in frame from the first base.

The chain links TRBV5-1 with TRBJ2-5; TRBD1 is a weak D gene call, 5 bases matching. The J call is doubtful: the DNA matches TRBJ2-7 better. This receptor was identified in a woman aged 30 to 39 in good health. What was sequenced was naive CD8+ T cells sorted from blood. The cell subset or site label for this specimen denotes: CD45RA+CCR7+. CDR3 loop: CASSLARTRSYEQYF. The nucleotides are TGCGCCAGCAGCCTTGCAAGGACACGCTCCTACGAGCAGTACTTC.